Shown below are 6 T cell receptor beta chains from a single sample sequenced in a study of a mutant IDH1 vaccine in newly diagnosed glioma. Indicated time point: week 11, during vaccination. The vaccine gave 300 ug of a 20-mer mutant IDH1 peptide subcutaneously per dose. Their target antigens are unknown. Measured with immunoSEQ multiplex PCR; TCRdb has only the in-frame clones, and not every one. The sample has about 35,000 clones, roughly 80% seen once. The sequenced sample was peripheral blood mononuclear cells (PBMCs), obtained from a glioma patient whose treatment included an IDH1 peptide vaccine. The origin of the receptors is a woman younger than 45 with glioma. Some clones in this sample may be carry-over from other donors' samples.

The chain recombines TRBV5-1 with TRBJ1-1, with D tentatively TRBD1 (5 bases). Germline CDR1 SGHRS, CDR2 YFSETQ. V was pared by 0 bases and J by 1 base, with 13 bases between. CDR3 length equals 16 residues. CDR3 sequence reads: CASSLEAGGGNTEAFF. The DNA of the CDR3 is TGCGCCAGCAGCTTGGAGGCGGGGGGAGGGAACACTGAAGCTTTCTTT. The full variable domain, its missing parts supplied by reference TRBV5-1 and TRBJ1-1, is KAGVTQTPRYLIKTRGQQVTLSCSPISGHRSVSWYQQTPGQGLQFLFEYFSETQRNKGNFPGRFSGRQFSNSRSEMNVSTLELGDSALYLCASSLEAGGGNTEAFFGQGTRLTVV.

This clone was detected a few times. V gene TRBV27 combines with J gene TRBJ2-7; weak D call: TRBD1 (6 bases). CDR1 is MNHEY, CDR2 SMNVEV, per germline (reference sequence). V was trimmed by 5 bases and J by 0 bases, leaving 14 bases between them. The CDR3 totals 15 residues. CDR3 coding DNA: TGTGCCAGCAGTATTTCCGGGACACTCTCCTACGAGCAGTACTTC. It specifies CASSISGTLSYEQYF.

The chain has TRBV4-2 and TRBJ2-7; unclear D gene. CDR1 LGHNA and CDR2 YNFKEQ come from the germline V gene. The CDR3 is 14 residues long. V was clipped by 0 bases and J by 5 bases, with 11 bases between them. CDR3 protein: CASSQDLLRNEQYF. The CDR3 DNA sequence: TGTGCCAGCAGCCAAGATCTGCTTAGGAACGAGCAGTACTTC.

The CDR3 DNA sequence: TGTGCCTGGAGCGCGGGACTAGCGCCCAATGAGCAGTTCTTC. Protein: CAWSAGLAPNEQFF. This chain links TRBV30 with TRBJ2-1; 10 bases agree with TRBD2. CDR3 length: 14 residues. The V and J ends lost 3 bases and 6 bases, in that order; junction bases with no gene match: 5. The germline CDR1 and CDR2 sequences are GTSNPN and SVGIG (reference sequence).

This clone was found once. This rearrangement joins TRBV4-1 to TRBJ2-7; possible D gene TRBD1, 5 bases. V lost 2 bases and J lost 3, with 17 bases in between. The CDR3 is 16 residues long. Germline CDR1 is MGHRA and CDR2 is YSYEKL. The CDR3 bases are TGCGCCAGCAGCCAACAGGGCCAGGGCAGAGACTACGAGCAGTACTTC. This gives the protein CASSQQGQGRDYEQYF.

CDR3 sequence: CASSPRGAGEQYF. CDR3 nucleotide sequence: TGTGCCAGCAGCCCCCGGGGGGCCGGAGAGCAGTACTTC. The chain has TRBV11-3 and TRBJ2-7; a weak D match, TRBD2 (7 bases). Germline V lookup: CDR1 SGHNT, CDR2 YENEEA. The V gene lost 5 bases and the J gene lost 7 bases, with 15 bases spanning the gap. CDR3 length equals 13 residues.